This TCR beta chain was observed in a study of blood T cell repertoires in COVID-19. The overall study: Samples of COVID-19 (acute and convalescent) were obtained from the United States, Italy and Spain.

Generated by immunoSEQ multiplex PCR, the TCRdb table keeps only in-frame clones and is missing some. The table shows about 150,000 clones, with around 80% occurring only once. The sequenced sample consisted of peripheral blood. The clonotype comes from a human donor with acute or convalescent COVID-19. The donor label of this sample is uncertain.

CDR3 bases: TGCAGCGTTGAAGAACAGGGCACAGATACGCAGTATTTT. This encodes CSVEEQGTDTQYF. V gene TRBV29-1 combines with J gene TRBJ2-3, with a weak D call TRBD1 (5 bases). The CDR3 sequence is 13 residues long. Between the trimmed V and J ends, which lost 0 bases and 1 base, there was a span of 5 bases. The V gene's germline CDR1 is SQVTM and CDR2 ANQGSEA.